The 23 T cell receptor beta chains reported below all come from one sample, sequenced in a study of OX40 agonist ivuxolimab in advanced cancers. Library construction relied on the immunoSEQ multiplex PCR assay. Drawn from immuneACCESS, this table holds only the in-frame rearrangements with V and J called that TCRdb kept. Clones are partly lost; checked studies trace under half to an unresolved V gene and leave the rest unexplained. The sample has over 40,000 clones on record, 70% to 90% of them singletons. 2.5% to 3% of the sample belongs to the ten largest clones. The sample here was CD4+ or CD8+ T cells sorted from blood, taken in a trial of the OX40 agonist ivuxolimab. These receptors all come from an adult with an advanced solid tumor such as melanoma, head and neck, liver or kidney cancer.

The genes are TRBV5-6 and TRBJ1-2; D not certain. This CDR3 contains 13 residues. Germline V gene lookup returns CDR1 SGHDT and CDR2 YYEEEE. Trimming stripped 0 bases from V and 8 bases from J, with 11 bases between. CDR3 sequence: CASSLASVEGYTF. The CDR3 DNA reads as TGTGCCAGCAGCTTGGCGAGCGTGGAGGGCTACACCTTC. Full variable domain (rest looked up from reference TRBV5-6 and TRBJ1-2): DAGVTQSPTHLIKTRGQQVTLRCSPKSGHDTVSWYQQALGQGPQFIFQYYEEEERQRGNFPDRFSGHQFPNYSSELNVNALLLGDSALYLCASSLASVEGYTFGSGTRLTVV.

This clone appeared a single time. The V call is TRBV29-1, the J call TRBJ2-5; 8 positions agree with TRBD2. Germline V CDR1 and CDR2: SQVTM, ANQGSEA. The CDR3 runs 13 residues. The trim removed 3 bases at V and 1 base at J, leaving 1 base unmatched. The DNA for the CDR3 is TGCAGCGTTGAGCGGGGGGTCCAAGAGACCCAGTACTTC. It is translated as CSVERGVQETQYF.

The genes are TRBV27 and TRBJ2-7; possible D gene TRBD1, 5 bases. CDR1 is MNHEY, CDR2 SMNVEV, per germline (reference sequence). V was trimmed by 4 bases and J by 5 bases, leaving 18 bases between them. This CDR3 comprises 15 residues. The CDR3 sequence: CASSSPYRSVHEQYF. The CDR3, as DNA: TGTGCCAGCAGTTCTCCCTACAGGTCTGTCCACGAGCAGTACTTC.

V usage is TRBV5-5 and J usage is TRBJ2-2, with D unresolved. Germline CDR1 reads SGHKS; CDR2 reads YYEKEE (reference sequence). V was cut by 0 bases and J by 4 bases, with 10 bases left in between. This CDR3 region has 15 residues. CDR3 DNA sequence: TGTGCCAGCAGCTTGGACAGCTTTTTCACCGGGGAGCTGTTTTTT. Residues: CASSLDSFFTGELFF. Full variable domain (outside the CDR3, taken from reference TRBV5-5 and TRBJ2-2): DAGVTQSPTHLIKTRGQQVTLRCSPISGHKSVSWYQQVLGQGPQFIFQYYEKEERGRGNFPDRFSARQFPNYSSELNVNALLLGDSALYLCASSLDSFFTGELFFGEGSRLTVL.

This clone was recorded a few times. This chain joins TRBV2 and TRBJ1-5, with 7 bases fitting TRBD1. Per the germline V gene, CDR1 is SNHLY and CDR2 is FYNNEI. The V gene end was trimmed by 6 bases and the J gene end by 4 bases; junction bases not matched to a gene: 9. This CDR3 is 15 amino acids long. The CDR3 here is CASRTQGGPNQPQHF. In DNA, the CDR3 is TGTGCCAGCAGAACTCAGGGGGGTCCAAATCAGCCCCAGCATTTT.

The chain links TRBV2 to TRBJ1-1, with no clear D. Germline values: CDR1 SNHLY, CDR2 FYNNEI. The CDR3 runs 12 residues. V was trimmed by 6 bases and J by 4 bases, leaving 9 bases between them. CDR3 protein: CASRELFTEAFF. As DNA, the CDR3 is TGTGCCAGCAGAGAGCTTTTCACTGAAGCTTTCTTT.

This clone was counted once. This sequence joins TRBV18 and TRBJ2-7; TRBD2 aligns across 12 bases. Germline-derived CDR1 and CDR2 are KGHSH and LQKENI. CDR3 length: 15 residues. The V and J ends lost 5 bases and 2 bases, in that order; junction bases with no gene match: 4. CDR3 region: CASSGGLAGPYEQYF. The CDR3 coding sequence is TGTGCCAGCTCAGGGGGACTAGCGGGCCCCTACGAGCAGTACTTC.

V gene TRBV10-2 combines with J gene TRBJ2-7; TRBD1 is a possible D gene (5 bases). The CDR3 extends over 16 amino acids. V lost 2 bases, J lost 3 bases, and 17 bases lay in between. The germline CDR1 and CDR2 sequences are WSHSY and SAAADI. DNA of the CDR3: TGCGCCAGCAGTGAGCCCTTCGCAGGGTCGGGCTACGAGCAGTACTTC. As protein: CASSEPFAGSGYEQYF.

The chain carries TRBV6-1 and TRBJ1-1; perhaps TRBD1 as D (5 bases). Trimming removed 3 bases at V and 0 bases at J, with 14 bases between. Germline loops: CDR1 MNHNS, CDR2 SASEGT. The CDR3 contains 16 residues. The chain's CDR3 is CASSDPSRQMNTEAFF. Here the CDR3 DNA reads TGTGCCAGCAGTGACCCCTCTCGACAGATGAACACTGAAGCTTTCTTT.

This clone was found once. This CDR3 reads CASSLWGKRLAGNTGELFF. The CDR3 coding sequence is TGTGCCAGCAGCCTCTGGGGGAAGCGACTAGCGGGAAACACCGGGGAGCTGTTTTTT. The chain uses TRBV11-3 and TRBJ2-2, with TRBD2 identical over 11 bases. V lost 5 bases and J lost 2; bases outside the gene matches: 13. Germline CDR1 and CDR2: SGHNT and YENEEA. The CDR3 runs 19 residues.

This sequence joins TRBV5-8 and TRBJ2-6, with D perhaps being TRBD1 or TRBD2 (5 bases each). Germline CDR1 reads SGHTS; CDR2 reads YDEGEE. Trimming cost V 4 bases and J 0 bases, with 11 bases left between them. The CDR3 runs 16 residues. The CDR3 nucleotides read TGTGCCAGCAGCCGGGGCCCTCACTCTGGGGCCAACGTCCTGACTTTC. This codes for CASSRGPHSGANVLTF.

V usage is TRBV7-3 and J usage is TRBJ1-1; D uncertain. Per germline, CDR1 SGHTA and CDR2 FQGTGA. Trimming removed 0 bases at V and 1 base at J, with 3 bases between. This CDR3 is 13 amino acids long. The CDR3 region is CASSLTANTEAFF. DNA of the CDR3: TGTGCCAGCAGCTTAACTGCGAACACTGAAGCTTTCTTT.

V gene TRBV7-8 combines with J gene TRBJ2-2; possibly TRBD2 for D (5 bases). Trimming shortened V by 1 base and J by 2 bases, and 8 bases separated the two germline ends. Germline values: CDR1 SGHVS, CDR2 FQNEAQ. The CDR3 is 15 residues long. The CDR3 reads CASSLGAANTGELFF. The CDR3 DNA follows: TGTGCCAGCAGCTTAGGAGCGGCAAACACCGGGGAGCTGTTTTTT.

As DNA, the CDR3 is TGCAGTGCGGGGGAAAGGGAGCAGTACTTC. Its protein product is CSAGEREQYF. The chain joins TRBV20-1 to TRBJ2-7, with D perhaps matching TRBD1 or TRBD2 (5 bases each). Looked up from germline, CDR1 is DFQATT and CDR2 is SNEGSKA (reference sequence). This CDR3 contains 10 residues. Trimming took 6 bases from V and 7 from J, leaving 10 bases between them.

This chain joins TRBV5-4 and TRBJ2-7; maybe TRBD1 (5 bases). The V and J ends lost 4 bases and 3 bases respectively, with 8 bases between them. Germline V gives CDR1 SGHNT, CDR2 YYREEE (reference sequence). The CDR3 has 12 residues. The CDR3 region has the DNA TGTGCCAGCAGCCGTACAGGCTACGAGCAGTACTTC. Its protein is CASSRTGYEQYF.

This rearrangement joins TRBV4-1 to TRBJ2-3; D might be TRBD1 (6 bases). Between the trimmed V and J ends, which lost 1 base and 4 bases, there was a span of 12 bases. The CDR3 is 15 amino acids. CDR1 and CDR2 from the germline V gene are MGHRA and YSYEKL. In nucleotides, the CDR3 is TGCGCCAGCAGCCAAGGCAACAGGGAACCAGATACGCAGTATTTT. Translation: CASSQGNREPDTQYF.

This chain uses TRBV11-2 with TRBJ1-1; a weak D match, TRBD1 (6 bases). V was pared by 4 bases and J by 5 bases, with 11 bases between. CDR1 is SGHAT, CDR2 FQNNGV, per germline. CDR3 size: 13 residues. CDR3 bases: TGTGCCAGCAGCTGGACAGTGGGGACTGAAGCTTTCTTT. This gives the protein CASSWTVGTEAFF.

V and J are TRBV15 and TRBJ1-4; TRBD1 might be the D (5 bases). In germline, CDR1 is LNHNV, CDR2 YYDKDF (reference sequence). Trimming pared 2 bases from V and 1 base from J, leaving 8 bases between. CDR3 length equals 15 residues. The CDR3 nucleotides read TGTGCCACCAGCAGACAGGGTCGAACTAATGAAAAACTGTTTTTT. It yields the protein CATSRQGRTNEKLFF.

V and J are TRBV6-5 and TRBJ1-1, with 7 bases that match TRBD1. This CDR3 is built from 14 residues. The trim removed 6 bases at V and 11 bases at J, leaving 15 bases unmatched. Germline CDR1 MNHEY, CDR2 SVGAGI. The CDR3 sequence is CASRLDRAGTGAFF. DNA of the CDR3: TGTGCCAGCAGACTTGACAGGGCGGGTACGGGGGCTTTCTTT.

The chain joins TRBV11-3 to TRBJ1-1; 8 bases match TRBD1. The V gene end was trimmed by 6 bases and the J gene end by 8 bases; junction bases not matched to a gene: 11. CDR3 length equals 14 residues. Germline V gene lookup returns CDR1 SGHNT and CDR2 YENEEA. For the CDR3, the DNA is TGTGCCAGCAGACATGCGGACAGGGAAGGGGAAGCTTTCTTT. This translates into CASRHADREGEAFF. The full variable domain, in which reference TRBV11-3 and TRBJ1-1 provide the parts outside the CDR3, is EAGVVQSPRYKIIEKKQPVAFWCNPISGHNTLYWYLQNLGQGPELLIRYENEEAVDDSQLPKDRFSAERLKGVDSTLKIQPAELGDSAVYLCASRHADREGEAFFGQGTRLTVV.

This sequence joins TRBV9 and TRBJ2-7; 11 nucleotides align to TRBD2. Germline V gives CDR1 SGDLS, CDR2 YYNGEE. The CDR3 has 15 residues. After removal of 1 base from V and 4 bases from J, the junction contained 4 bases not matched to a gene. The CDR3 sequence is CASSVTSGSGYEQYF. CDR3 sequence (DNA): TGTGCCAGCAGCGTAACTAGCGGGAGTGGGTACGAGCAGTACTTC.

The chain combines TRBV18 with TRBJ1-1, with D maybe TRBD1 (5 bases). Germline V gives CDR1 KGHSH, CDR2 LQKENI. Trimming left V 1 base short and J 3 bases short, with 12 bases between. There are 15 residues in the CDR3. CDR3 sequence: CASSPRAGLDTEAFF. CDR3 sequence (DNA): TGTGCCAGCTCACCACGGGCAGGGCTGGACACTGAAGCTTTCTTT.

This clone was recorded only once. The CDR3 is CASSYRTPNEKLFF. CDR3 in DNA: TGTGCCAGCAGCTACAGGACACCTAATGAAAAACTGTTTTTT. The rearrangement links TRBV28 to TRBJ1-4, with D tentatively TRBD1 (5 bases). V lost 6 bases and J 3 bases, leaving 11 bases between the germline ends. Looked up from germline, CDR1 is MDHEN and CDR2 is SYDVKM. The CDR3 consists of 14 residues.